This note documents a single T cell receptor (beta chain) sequence. Both 60 Vbeta primers and 13 Jbeta primers went into the PCR. Generated by immunoSEQ multiplex PCR, the TCRdb table keeps only in-frame clones and is missing some. The sample holds some 100,000 clones, roughly 75% seen once. Germline V lookup: CDR1 SQVTM, CDR2 ANQGSEA. This CDR3 is built from 11 residues. V trimming: 1 base; J trimming: 9 bases; junction bases outside the gene matches: 2. This sample was included in a study of cytomegalovirus exposure and HLA in healthy donors. The gene calls are TRBV29-1 and TRBJ1-1; 7 bases agree with TRBD1. This receptor was taken from a male donor in good health and CMV-seropositive. The sample comprised PBMCs. The CDR3 is CSVEARGQAFF. The CDR3 DNA reads TGCAGCGTTGAAGCTAGGGGGCAAGCTTTCTTT.